This record concerns one T cell receptor (beta chain) sequence. Its matching antigen is unknown. This record comes from a study of monozygotic twins with inflammatory bowel disease. Study outcomes and limitations: Concordance status among twins (concordant versus discordant) showed no link to repertoire similarity, possibly from limited power. Cells of different T cell subtypes could not be told apart.

This CDR3 has 19 residues. TCRalpha and TCRbeta cDNA went through two nested PCRs of approximately 16 and 10 cycles. TCRdb derives one entry per CDR3 protein from the 5' RACE reads, leaving out DNA. In all, the sample yields roughly 150,000 distinct CDR3 sequences. What was sequenced was blood. V and J are TRBV12-3 or TRBV12-4 and TRBJ2-1; TCRdb returns TRBD2, unconfirmable since there is no DNA. The sequence was obtained from a human donor with ulcerative colitis or Crohn's disease, or a healthy co-twin of an affected twin (not recorded which). CDR3: CASSLTGTSGRSSYNEQFF.